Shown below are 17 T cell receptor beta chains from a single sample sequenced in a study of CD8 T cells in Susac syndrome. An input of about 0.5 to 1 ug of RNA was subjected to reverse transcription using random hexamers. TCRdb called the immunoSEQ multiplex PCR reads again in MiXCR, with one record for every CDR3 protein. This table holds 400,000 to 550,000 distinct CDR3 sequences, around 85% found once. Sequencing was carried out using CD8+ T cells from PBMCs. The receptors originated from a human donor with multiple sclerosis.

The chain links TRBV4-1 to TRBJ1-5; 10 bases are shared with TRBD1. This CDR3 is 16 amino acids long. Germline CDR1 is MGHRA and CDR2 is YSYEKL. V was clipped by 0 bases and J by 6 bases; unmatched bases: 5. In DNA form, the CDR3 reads TGCGCCAGCAGCCAAGAAGGACAGGGGGTAAGTCAGCCCCAGCATTTT. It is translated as CASSQEGQGVSQPQHF.

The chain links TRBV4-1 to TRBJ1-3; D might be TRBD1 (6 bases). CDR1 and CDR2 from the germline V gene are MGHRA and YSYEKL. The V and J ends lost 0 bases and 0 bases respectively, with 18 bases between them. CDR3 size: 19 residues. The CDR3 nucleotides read TGCGCCAGCAGCCAAGATCGGTTTGGGGACATCTTCTCTGGAAACACCATATATTTT. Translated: CASSQDRFGDIFSGNTIYF.

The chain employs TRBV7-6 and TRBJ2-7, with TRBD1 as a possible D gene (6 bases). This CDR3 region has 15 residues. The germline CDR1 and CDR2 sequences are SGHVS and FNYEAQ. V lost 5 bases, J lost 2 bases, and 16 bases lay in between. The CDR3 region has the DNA TGTGCCAGCAGCCCCACCCAACAGGGAACCTACGAGCAGTACTTC. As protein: CASSPTQQGTYEQYF.

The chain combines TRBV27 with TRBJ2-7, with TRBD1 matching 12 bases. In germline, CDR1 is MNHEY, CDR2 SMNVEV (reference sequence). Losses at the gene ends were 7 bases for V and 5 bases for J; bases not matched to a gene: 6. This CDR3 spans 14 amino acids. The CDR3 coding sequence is TGTGCCAGCATGTCGGGACAGGGGGCGGACGAGCAGTACTTC. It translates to CASMSGQGADEQYF.

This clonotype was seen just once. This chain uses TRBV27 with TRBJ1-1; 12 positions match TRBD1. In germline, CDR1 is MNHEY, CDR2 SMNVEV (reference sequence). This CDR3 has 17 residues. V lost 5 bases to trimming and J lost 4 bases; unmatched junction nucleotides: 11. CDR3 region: CASSPQLGTGGGTEAFF. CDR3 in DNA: TGTGCCAGCAGTCCCCAATTGGGGACAGGGGGCGGCACTGAAGCTTTCTTT.

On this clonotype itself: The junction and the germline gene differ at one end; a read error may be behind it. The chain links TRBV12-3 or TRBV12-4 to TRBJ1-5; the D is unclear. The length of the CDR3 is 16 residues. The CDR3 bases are TGTGCCACCAGTTGGGGTGGACGGAATAGCAATCAGCCCCAGCATTTT. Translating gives CATSWGGRNSNQPQHF.

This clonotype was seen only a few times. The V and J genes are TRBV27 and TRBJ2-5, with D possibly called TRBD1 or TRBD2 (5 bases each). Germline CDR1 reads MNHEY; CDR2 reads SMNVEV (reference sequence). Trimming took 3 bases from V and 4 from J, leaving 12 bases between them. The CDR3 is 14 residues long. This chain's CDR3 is CASSLGVAGETQYF. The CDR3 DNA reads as TGTGCCAGCAGTTTGGGGGTCGCTGGAGAGACCCAGTACTTC.

The CDR3 coding sequence is TGTGCCAGCTTTCCTCGGGGGTCACCCGGGGAGCTGTTTTTT. It encodes CASFPRGSPGELFF. The chain recombines TRBV12-3 or TRBV12-4 with TRBJ2-2, with a weak D call TRBD2 (6 bases). V lost 8 bases to trimming and J lost 6 bases, with 16 bases between them. The CDR3 consists of 14 residues.

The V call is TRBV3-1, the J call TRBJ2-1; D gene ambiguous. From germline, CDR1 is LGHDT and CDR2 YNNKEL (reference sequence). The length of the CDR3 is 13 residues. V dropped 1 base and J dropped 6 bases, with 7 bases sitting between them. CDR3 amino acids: CASSQGKGNEQFF. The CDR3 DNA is TGTGCCAGCAGCCAAGGGAAAGGCAATGAGCAGTTCTTC.

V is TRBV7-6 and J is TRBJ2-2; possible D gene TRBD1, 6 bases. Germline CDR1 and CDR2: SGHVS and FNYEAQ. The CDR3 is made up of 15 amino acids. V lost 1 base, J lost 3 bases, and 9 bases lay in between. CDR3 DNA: TGTGCCAGCAGCTTAGAGGCAGGGGACACCGGGGAGCTGTTTTTT. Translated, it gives CASSLEAGDTGELFF.

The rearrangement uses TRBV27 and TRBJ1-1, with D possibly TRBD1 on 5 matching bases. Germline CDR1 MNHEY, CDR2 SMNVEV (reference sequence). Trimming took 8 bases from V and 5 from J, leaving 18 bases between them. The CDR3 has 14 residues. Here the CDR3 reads CASRSGGIGTEAFF. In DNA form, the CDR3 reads TGTGCCAGCCGTTCCGGGGGGATAGGGACTGAAGCTTTCTTT.

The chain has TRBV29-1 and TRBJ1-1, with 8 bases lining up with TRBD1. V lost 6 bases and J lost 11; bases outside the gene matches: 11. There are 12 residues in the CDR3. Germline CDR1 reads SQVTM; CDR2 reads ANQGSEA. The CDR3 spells CSVHRGGQEAFF. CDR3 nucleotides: TGCAGCGTACACAGGGGGGGACAGGAGGCTTTCTTT.

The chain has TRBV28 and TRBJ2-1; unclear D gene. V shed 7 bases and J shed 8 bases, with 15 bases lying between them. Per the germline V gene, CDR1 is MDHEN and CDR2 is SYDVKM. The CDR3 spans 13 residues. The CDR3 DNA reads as TGTGCCAGCACACCTGACACCTGGGATGAGCAGTTCTTC. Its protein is CASTPDTWDEQFF.

Written as DNA, the CDR3 is TGCGCCAGCAGCCTTCAGGCGAACACTGAAGCTTTCTTT. Protein: CASSLQANTEAFF. The V gene is TRBV4-1, the J gene TRBJ1-1, with D uncertain. The CDR3 has 13 amino acids. V was clipped by 4 bases and J by 1 base, with 7 bases between them. Looked up from germline, CDR1 is MGHRA and CDR2 is YSYEKL.

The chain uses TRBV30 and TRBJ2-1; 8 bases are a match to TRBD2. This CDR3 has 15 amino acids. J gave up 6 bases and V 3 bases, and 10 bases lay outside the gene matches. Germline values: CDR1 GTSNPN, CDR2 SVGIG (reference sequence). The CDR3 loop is CAWSRGGSLGNEQFF. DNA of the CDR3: TGTGCCTGGAGCCGGGGGGGGTCTTTGGGCAATGAGCAGTTCTTC.

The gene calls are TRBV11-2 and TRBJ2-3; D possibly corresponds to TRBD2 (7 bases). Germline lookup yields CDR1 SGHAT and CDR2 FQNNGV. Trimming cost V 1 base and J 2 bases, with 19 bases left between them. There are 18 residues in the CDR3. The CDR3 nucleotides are TGTGCCAGCAGCTTAGGGTCTCTGCGGGGGCCCTACACAGATACGCAGTATTTT. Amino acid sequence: CASSLGSLRGPYTDTQYF.

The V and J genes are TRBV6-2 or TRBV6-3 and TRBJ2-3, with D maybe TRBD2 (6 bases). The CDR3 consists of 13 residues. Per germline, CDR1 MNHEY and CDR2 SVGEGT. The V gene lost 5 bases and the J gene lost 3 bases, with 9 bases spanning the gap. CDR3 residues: CASSGEVTDTQYF. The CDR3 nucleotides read TGTGCCAGCAGTGGGGAGGTGACAGATACGCAGTATTTT.